This T cell receptor (beta chain) emerged from a study of blood T cell repertoires in COVID-19. The overall study: Spain, Italy and the United States supplied samples that represented acute and convalescent COVID-19. Nucleic acid was either cDNA or gDNA, and it came from T cells, B-cell-depleted T cells, or PBMCs.

Under the authors' procedure: Reference gene primer amplification in the assay estimated nucleated cell counts. Assay: immunoSEQ multiplex PCR; the TCRdb copy retains only in-frame clones and omits some. D and trimming come from the DNA, and the V and J calls and clone size come from that table. The sample has some 400,000 clones; approximately 80% are singletons. The CDR3 spans 14 residues. V was pared by 5 bases and J by 7 bases, with 10 bases of the junction left unmatched. In germline, CDR1 is SEHNR, CDR2 FQNEAQ (reference sequence). Source material: peripheral blood. This sequence originates from a human donor with acute or convalescent COVID-19. The donor label of this sample is uncertain. The chain is built from TRBV7-9 and TRBJ1-2, with 7 bases matching TRBD1. CDR3 sequence: CASSPQTGWGGYTF. CDR3 coding DNA: TGTGCCAGCAGCCCCCAGACAGGGTGGGGTGGCTACACCTTC.